The rows below give T cell receptor beta chains drawn from one sample of a study of shared clonotypes between healthy human individuals. This table comes from immunoSEQ multiplex PCR, and its TCRdb copy is limited to in-frame clones, with some not included. The table lists around 500,000 clones, over 70% of them singletons. The sequencing sample was made of PBMCs. These receptors were collected from a woman between 35 and 50 years old in good health. Some clones in this sample may be carry-over from other donors' samples. The CDR3 runs from the conserved cysteine through the conserved F or W. D genes are given only for firm matches. For some rows the clone size is stated as once, few or many, or as a class when expanded; others skip it.

j_call cdr3_length d_call v_call clone_size cdr3_aa cdr3_nt
TRBJ2-2 15 TRBD1 TRBV11-3 once CASSLGQGYTGELFF TGTGCCAGCAGCTTGGGACAGGGGTACACCGGGGAGCTGTTTTTT
TRBJ2-5 14 . TRBV2 . CASTGPPRAETQYF TGCGCCAGCACGGGCCCCCCCCGCGCGGAGACCCAGTACTTC
TRBJ2-5 11 . TRBV20-1 . CSARKIETQYF TGCAGTGCTAGAAAGATAGAGACCCAGTACTTC
TRBJ2-1 16 TRBD1 TRBV10-3 . CAISGGGTGGRNEQFF TGTGCCATCAGTGGCGGGGGGACAGGGGGCAGGAATGAGCAGTTCTTC
TRBJ2-4 13 . TRBV29-1 . CSVEAQGLNIQYF TGCAGCGTTGAAGCTCAGGGTTTGAACATTCAGTACTTC
TRBJ1-2 13 . TRBV6-1 . CASSGVEIYGYTF TGTGCCAGCAGTGGGGTAGAAATCTATGGCTACACCTTC
TRBJ2-1 13 . TRBV10-2 . CASKGGWLGEQFF TGCGCCAGCAAAGGGGGGTGGCTGGGTGAGCAGTTCTTC
TRBJ1-1 14 TRBD1 TRBV19 . CATWDRWGNTEAFF TGTGCCACCTGGGACAGGTGGGGCAACACTGAAGCTTTCTTT
TRBJ2-2 14 TRBD2 TRBV29-1 once CSVAPSGNTGELFF TGCAGCGTTGCTCCTAGCGGGAACACCGGGGAGCTGTTTTTT
TRBJ1-1 11 . TRBV29-1 . CSVERGAEAFF TGCAGCGTTGAGAGGGGGGCTGAAGCTTTCTTT
TRBJ2-1 14 TRBD2 TRBV10-1 . CASSESGTKGKQFF TGCGCCAGCAGTGAGTCTGGGACTAAGGGAAAGCAGTTCTTC
TRBJ2-7 15 TRBD2 TRBV7-3 . CASSLDPTSVYEQYF TGTGCCAGCAGCTTAGACCCTACTAGCGTCTACGAGCAGTACTTC
TRBJ1-1 12 . TRBV29-1 . CSAVGLNTEAFF TGCAGCGCGGTGGGCCTGAACACTGAAGCTTTCTTT
TRBJ2-1 13 . TRBV29-1 once CSVEASSYNEQFF TGCAGCGTTGAGGCGAGCTCCTACAATGAGCAGTTCTTC
TRBJ1-4 14 . TRBV7-2 few CASSLGPTNEKLFF TGTGCCAGCAGCTTAGGACCAACTAATGAAAAACTGTTTTTT
TRBJ1-2 14 . TRBV19 . CASSINGDNYGYTF TGTGCCAGTAGTATAAACGGGGACAACTATGGCTACACCTTC
TRBJ2-7 10 . TRBV10-3 . CAIGIQGQYF TGTGCCATCGGTATCCAGGGGCAGTACTTC
TRBJ2-1 13 . TRBV30 . CAWNVVSVGEQFF TGTGCCTGGAATGTTGTCAGCGTTGGCGAACAGTTCTTC
TRBJ1-1 11 . TRBV10-2 . CASSEQGKAFF TGCGCCAGCAGTGAGCAGGGGAAAGCTTTCTTT
TRBJ2-7 14 . TRBV5-4 . CASSRIEGRYEQYF TGTGCCAGCAGCCGTATTGAGGGACGTTACGAGCAGTACTTC
TRBJ1-5 11 TRBD1 TRBV10-1 . CATQGGQPQHF TGCGCCACCCAGGGGGGTCAGCCCCAGCATTTT
TRBJ1-4 16 TRBD1 TRBV5-1 . CASSWEPGTGPEKLFF TGCGCCAGCAGCTGGGAGCCGGGGACAGGGCCCGAAAAACTGTTTTTT
TRBJ2-1 15 TRBD2 TRBV29-1 . CSVSHRLAVYNEQFF TGCAGCGTCTCCCATCGACTAGCGGTGTACAATGAGCAGTTCTTC
TRBJ2-7 11 . TRBV29-1 . CSVGQRYEQYF TGCAGCGTTGGGCAGAGATACGAGCAGTACTTC
TRBJ1-3 15 . TRBV10-3 . CAISPRADSGNTIYF TGTGCCATCAGTCCCCGGGCGGACTCTGGAAACACCATATATTTT
TRBJ1-1 15 . TRBV18 . CASSRGLEGGTEAFF TGTGCCAGCTCACGGGGGTTGGAGGGGGGCACTGAAGCTTTCTTT
TRBJ2-7 15 . TRBV11-2 . CASSLGVAANYEQYF TGTGCCAGCAGCTTAGGGGTAGCTGCGAACTACGAGCAGTACTTC
TRBJ2-2 14 TRBD2 TRBV6-4 . CASQRDMGTGELFF TGTGCCAGCCAGCGGGATATGGGCACCGGGGAGCTGTTTTTT
TRBJ2-1 14 TRBD1 TRBV27 once CASSRDRGRNEQFF TGTGCCAGCAGCCGGGACAGGGGGCGGAATGAGCAGTTCTTC
TRBJ1-2 14 . TRBV18 many CASSPTPGAGGYTF TGTGCCAGCTCACCAACCCCAGGGGCAGGAGGCTACACCTTC
TRBJ2-7 14 TRBD1 TRBV27 . CASSMKGAEYEQYF TGTGCCAGCAGTATGAAGGGGGCGGAGTACGAGCAGTACTTC
TRBJ2-2 17 . TRBV19 . CASGGRGGGWFTGELFF TGTGCCAGTGGAGGGCGAGGGGGCGGGTGGTTCACCGGGGAGCTGTTTTTT
TRBJ1-4 15 . TRBV5-1 . CASSSTGTTGEKLFF TGCGCCAGCAGCTCAACAGGGACCACGGGTGAAAAACTGTTTTTT
TRBJ1-5 13 . TRBV18 . CASSPERVQPQHF TGTGCCAGCTCACCGGAGAGGGTTCAGCCCCAGCATTTT
TRBJ2-6 16 TRBD1 TRBV15 . CATSRMTGTGANVLTF TGTGCCACCAGCAGGATGACAGGGACAGGGGCCAACGTCCTGACTTTC
TRBJ1-4 14 . TRBV27 few CASAIGTDWGKLFF TGTGCCAGCGCGATCGGTACGGATTGGGGAAAACTGTTTTTT
TRBJ2-6 17 . TRBV5-1 . CASSWPGRSSGANVLTF TGCGCCAGCAGCTGGCCGGGACGGAGCTCTGGGGCCAACGTCCTGACTTTC
TRBJ1-4 13 . TRBV11-2 once CASSHQENEKLFF TGTGCCAGCAGCCACCAGGAGAATGAAAAACTGTTTTTT
TRBJ2-3 13 . TRBV4-3 . CASSQALADTQYF TGCGCCAGCAGCCAGGCCCTAGCAGATACGCAGTATTTT
TRBJ2-1 15 TRBD2 TRBV7-3 . CASSWTSGSGNEQFF TGTGCCAGCAGCTGGACTAGCGGCTCCGGGAATGAGCAGTTCTTC